The sequence of this T cell receptor beta chain was determined in a study of blood T cell repertoires in COVID-19. Study information: Acute and convalescent COVID-19 samples came from the United States, Italy and Spain. T cells, B-cell-depleted T cells, or PBMCs supplied cDNA or gDNA.

TCRdb's table, derived via immunoSEQ multiplex PCR, lists solely in-frame clones and lacks some. The sample carries roughly 49,000 clones, 65% to 85% recorded once. The V and J ends lost 11 bases and 5 bases respectively, with 13 bases between them. CDR1 is ENHRY, CDR2 SYGVKD, per germline. There are 12 residues in the CDR3. The sample was peripheral blood. This chain connects TRBV10-3 to TRBJ2-1; D call uncertain. The origin of this receptor is a man between 50 and 59 years old with acute or convalescent COVID-19. The CDR3 coding sequence is TGTGCCGCGAGCATGGTCAACAATGAGCAGTTCTTC. Translated, it gives CAASMVNNEQFF.